Each of the 6 T cell receptor beta chains below was sequenced from the same sample in a study of cytomegalovirus exposure and HLA in healthy donors. Sequenced by immunoSEQ multiplex PCR; TCRdb stores in-frame clones only, minus some. In the table there are about 130,000 clones, more than 95% of which are singletons. Sequences were obtained from PBMCs. These receptors were obtained from a young man in good health and CMV-seronegative.

This clone occurred once. This chain joins TRBV30 and TRBJ2-7; a weak D match, TRBD1 (6 bases). V gave up 4 bases and J gave up 4 bases, with 8 bases separating them. The CDR3 has 11 amino acids. The germline V gene encodes CDR1 GTSNPN and CDR2 SVGIG (reference sequence). CDR3 loop: CAWNQGYEQYF. The DNA of the CDR3 is TGTGCCTGGAACCAGGGGTACGAGCAGTACTTC.

The chain links TRBV28 to TRBJ2-3; D ambiguous. V shed 9 bases and J shed 11 bases, with 15 bases lying between them. Per germline, CDR1 MDHEN and CDR2 SYDVKM. This CDR3 comprises 11 residues. The CDR3 here is CASGFSVWQYF. In nucleotides, the CDR3 is TGTGCCAGTGGTTTCAGCGTCTGGCAGTATTTT.

V usage is TRBV18 and J usage is TRBJ2-3; 10 nucleotides line up with TRBD2. The CDR3 runs to 14 residues. Germline assignment: CDR1 KGHSH and CDR2 LQKENI. The V and J ends lost 4 bases and 3 bases, in that order; junction bases with no gene match: 1. The CDR3 here is CASSLSGRTDTQYF. CDR3 bases: TGTGCCAGCTCACTTAGCGGGAGGACAGATACGCAGTATTTT.

The chain recombines TRBV19 with TRBJ1-4, with D possibly TRBD1 on 5 matching bases. The germline CDR1 and CDR2 sequences are LNHDA and SQIVND (reference sequence). V gave up 3 bases and J gave up 2 bases, with 10 bases separating them. This CDR3 comprises 15 residues. The CDR3 sequence: CASSIRQGTNEKLFF. In nucleotides, the CDR3 is TGTGCCAGTAGTATCCGGCAGGGCACTAATGAAAAACTGTTTTTT.

A single count supports this clone. This chain uses TRBV5-4 with TRBJ2-1; 8 nucleotides agree with TRBD2. The CDR3 covers 13 residues. Germline lookup yields CDR1 SGHNT and CDR2 YYREEE (reference sequence). V gave up 4 bases and J gave up 14 bases; unmatched junction bases: 11. This CDR3 reads CASSLRSGGEKFF. The CDR3 DNA reads TGTGCCAGCAGCCTACGATCGGGAGGGGAGAAGTTCTTC.

The J gene is TRBJ1-4, the V gene TRBV6-5; TRBD1 agrees at 8 bases. V trimming: 8 bases; J trimming: 4 bases; junction bases outside the gene matches: 9. CDR1 and CDR2 from the germline V gene are MNHEY and SVGAGI. CDR3 length equals 15 residues. The CDR3 DNA follows: TGTGCCAGCGGGCCGGGGGACAGGCATAATGAAAAACTGTTTTTT. Its translation: CASGPGDRHNEKLFF.